The sequence of this TCR beta chain was determined in a study of beta chain features in type 1 diabetes (dated by TCRdb to about 2018). In the study overall: Patients and healthy donors did not differ in mean age, gender distribution, total cell number or subset yield. Across all samples, some 110,000,000 sorted cells were examined, and cell number per subset correlated strongly with RNA yield. The study compared TCRB repertoires of sorted circulating CD4+ T cell subsets between recently diagnosed type 1 diabetes patients and matched healthy donors. Whereas all 28 donors provided naive and central memory subsets, regulatory and stem cell-like memory subsets were isolated from just 8 patients and roughly eight healthy donors.

Each donor gave one peripheral blood draw, approximately 100 mL on average, collected into heparinised tubes. Naive, central memory, regulatory and stem cell-like memory CD4+ T cells were sorted on a BD FACSAria II using a panel including CD45RO, CCR7, CD25, CD127, CD95 and CD27. Every sorted population had a purity above 95%. Right away, PBMCs were isolated by Lymphoprep density gradient centrifugation and were stained directly, with no culture step. To minimize batch effects, samples were stained and sorted in pairs, one healthy donor with one patient per experiment. Counted from cysteine to phenylalanine, this CDR3 has 15 amino acids. Left in the record is the CDR3 DNA by itself, 45 bases read in frame from the first base. Findings and caveats that apply to the study as a whole: Sequencing cDNA rather than genomic DNA could over-represent highly expressing activated cells, although activation and CD3 levels did not differ between groups. HLA sub-analyses involved small numbers of individuals, so any influence of HLA type on TCRB rearrangement remained unresolved. Shorter templates might have been favored by PCR, but patient and control samples were amplified and corrected together, so both groups would have been affected equally by any skew. The naive, central memory and regulatory TCRB repertoires appeared to resemble one another more closely among patients than among healthy donors. Type 1 diabetes patients showed a moderate but significant shortening of TCRB CDR3 length in all four CD4+ subsets. Patients with type 1 diabetes made fewer insertions and deleted more nucleotides at VDJ recombination sites, implying thymic rearrangement abnormalities.

A few counts support this clone. The target of this receptor is not known. One base away there is no much larger clone; base qualities are not given. All of the isolated RNA was reverse transcribed with the High Capacity cDNA Reverse Transcription Kit, so expressed TCRB transcripts were sequenced. Naive, central memory and regulatory T cell samples underwent deep immunoSEQ sequencing, averaging about 3.57 million total reads per sample. After sorted cells were lysed in RLT buffer, RNA was extracted with DNase-treated RNeasy Micro or Mini kits, with the choice depending on cell number. To prevent cross-contamination, every cell subset was processed on its own, while patient and healthy donor samples were processed together. Using the immunoSEQ multiplex PCR, TCRB sequences were amplified from cDNA into 87-bp fragments spanning the CDR3 region. Sequencing of the amplicons was done on the Illumina HiSeq platform. In the original analysis: Synthetic template baselines were used to correct PCR bias computationally, reads within Hamming distance 2 were collapsed together, and singletons that could not be merged were discarded. Reads were aligned against IMGT so that V, D and J genes, CDR3 length and insertions or deletions at six rearrangement sites could be assigned. Within each subset, clonotype counts were normalized to the number of sorted cells before true diversity and Gini coefficients were calculated with the tcR R package. The overlap coefficient, calculated on TCRB nucleotide sequences, was used to quantify repertoire sharing. As a proxy for the pre-selection repertoire, out-of-frame TCRB sequences from naive cells were analyzed. The table was pulled from immuneACCESS by TCRdb, which kept in-frame rearrangements only. Such tables lose some clones; where checked, under half of the loss comes from unresolved V genes, and the rest has no known cause. V and J calls and clone size are those listed in that table; D and trimming were worked out from the DNA. The table for this sample lists some 230,000 clones; about 10% of them were counted only once. The ten largest account for around 0.037% of the sample.

The V and J genes are TRBV1 and TRBJ2-7; TRBD1 reflects the table's D call only, with no check against the DNA. TRBV1 is an annotated pseudogene. Sample: naive CD4+ T cells from blood. Interpreted using the paper, the cell subset or site label stands for: true naive CD4+ T cells. The clonotype comes from a woman aged 18-29 years in good health. CDR3 reads: CTSSQDNRRKYEQYF. The DNA reads as follows: TGCACCAGCAGCCAAGATAACAGGAGAAAGTACGAGCAGTACTTC.